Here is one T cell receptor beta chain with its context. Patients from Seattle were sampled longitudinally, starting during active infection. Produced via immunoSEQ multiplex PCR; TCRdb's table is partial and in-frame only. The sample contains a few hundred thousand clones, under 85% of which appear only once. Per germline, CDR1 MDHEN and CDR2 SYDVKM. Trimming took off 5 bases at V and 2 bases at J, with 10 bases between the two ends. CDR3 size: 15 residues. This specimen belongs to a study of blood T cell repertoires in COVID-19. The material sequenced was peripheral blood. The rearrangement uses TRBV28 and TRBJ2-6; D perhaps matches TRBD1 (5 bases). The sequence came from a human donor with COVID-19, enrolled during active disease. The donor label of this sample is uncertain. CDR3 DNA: TGTGCCAGCAGTCGACAGACGCCTGGGGCCAACGTCCTGACTTTC. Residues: CASSRQTPGANVLTF.